The 20 T cell receptor delta chains below were found in one sample sequenced in a study of gamma-delta chains in newborns, infants, children. TCRdb fed the reads to CATT. The data contain about 11,000 delta-chain clones, around 3.5% of them singletons. Sample: blood. The receptor set was obtained from a child who was a newborn, infant or young child, either healthy, febrile or measles-vaccinated (not recorded which).

This clone was counted only a few times. The protein given by TCRdb reflects a much larger clone and differs at residue 4 from this DNA's translation, likely from a read error; the protein shown is the DNA's translation. The V gene is TRDV2, the J gene TRDJ1, with 9 bases that match TRDD3. V was clipped by 4 bases and J by 7 bases; unmatched bases: 21. The germline CDR1 and CDR2 sequences are GEAIGNYY and EKD. The CDR3 spans 18 residues. In DNA form, the CDR3 reads TGTGCCTGTGAAACTATTCCACCGCATACTGGGGGAAGTAGTAAACTCATCTTT. Its protein product is CACETIPPHTGGSSKLIF.

No V gene was called, and the J gene is TRDJ1; whether TRDD3, the table's D call, matches the DNA was not checked. The CDR3 contains 18 residues. The CDR3 reads CAASTSLRYGGYADKLIF. CDR3 bases: TGTGCAGCATCCACTAGTTTACGATATGGGGGATACGCCGATAAACTCATCTTT.

Comment on this clone: A single base separates this from a much larger clone, so it may be a read error. The sample contains more than one DNA sequence encoding this CDR3. The chain links TRDV2 to TRDJ1, with 13 bases matching TRDD3. This CDR3 is 21 amino acids long. Per germline, CDR1 GEAIGNYY and CDR2 EKD. With 0 bases clipped from V and 4 bases from J, the junction kept 19 bases outside the gene matches. CDR3 nucleotides: TGTGCCTGTGACACCGTTAAACCCGCTACTGGGGGATACGCCGTTCTCGATAAACTCATCTTT. Its protein is CACDTVKPATGGYAVLDKLIF.

This clone turned up a few times. The sample holds other DNA sequences that translate to the same CDR3. The chain is built from TRDV1 and TRDJ1; tentative D call: TRDD3 (6 bases). The CDR3 runs 22 residues. V dropped 3 bases and J dropped 2 bases, with 34 bases sitting between them. Germline V gives CDR1 TSWWSYY, CDR2 QGS. The CDR3 is CALGDHKNSVLGDPPRTDKLIF. As DNA, the CDR3 is TGTGCTCTTGGGGACCATAAAAACTCCGTACTAGGGGATCCCCCACGGACCGATAAACTCATCTTT.

This clone was detected only once. The V gene was left uncalled, and the J gene is TRDJ1; TRDD3 is the table's D call and was not checked against the DNA. The CDR3 sequence is 22 residues long. The CDR3 DNA reads TGTGCTCTTGGGGAACTTCCTTACGTTCGGTGGGGGATACGGATATACACCGATAAACTCATCTTT. Protein product: CALGELPYVRWGIRIYTDKLIF.

This clone came up a few times. The J gene is TRDJ1, the V gene TRDV1, with TRDD3 matching 9 bases. After removal of 5 bases from V and 0 bases from J, the junction contained 19 bases not matched to a gene. This CDR3 is 20 amino acids long. Germline V CDR1 and CDR2: TSWWSYY, QGS. As DNA, the CDR3 is TGTGCTCTTGGGCGACGTAGGGGATACGCCCCACACAGGTACACCGATAAACTCATCTTT. Its translation: CALGRRRGYAPHRYTDKLIF.

The chain employs TRDV2 and TRDJ3; 7 positions agree with TRDD3. There are 18 residues in the CDR3. Looked up from germline, CDR1 is GEAIGNYY and CDR2 is EKD. V lost 1 base, J lost 2 bases, and 7 bases stayed unmatched. Written as DNA, the CDR3 is TGTGCCTGTGACACGATTGGGGGAAAGACCTGGGACACCCGACAGATGTTTTTC. It encodes CACDTIGGKTWDTRQMFF.

This clone was counted between two and nine times. This sequence joins TRDV1 and TRDJ2; 12 bases align to TRDD3. CDR3 length equals 20 residues. Germline-derived CDR1 and CDR2 are TSWWSYY and QGS. V shed 3 bases, J shed 6 bases, and the junction held 17 bases outside the gene matches. The CDR3 bases are TGTGCTCTTGGGGACTCATCTTTAATGTACTGGGGGATACTGCCAGCACAACTCTTCTTT. It codes for CALGDSSLMYWGILPAQLFF.

As concerns this clone: The protein TCRdb gives is from a much larger clone and does not agree with this DNA's translation at residue 4, likely a read error; the protein shown here comes from the DNA. DNA of the CDR3: TGTGCCTGTGGCCGGCTGGATAGCTCCTGGGACACCCGACAGATGTTTTTC. Its translation is CACGRLDSSWDTRQMFF. J is TRDJ3 and V is TRDV2; possibly TRDD3 for D (5 bases). The CDR3 is made up of 17 amino acids. Germline V gives CDR1 GEAIGNYY, CDR2 EKD. Trimming cost V 5 bases and J 0 bases, with 13 bases left between them.

This clone was seen more than once but under ten times. The chain recombines TRDV1 with TRDJ1; 10 bases are a match to TRDD3. The CDR3 totals 23 residues. From germline, CDR1 is TSWWSYY and CDR2 QGS. Trimming took 1 base from V and 3 from J; bases not matched to a gene: 26. CDR3 bases: TGTGCTCTTGGGGAACGTCCGCCGAGCCCTTGGGGGATACTTTCCGGTATCCCCGATAAACTCATCTTT. The encoded protein is CALGERPPSPWGILSGIPDKLIF.

This clone is medium-sized. The sample contains more than one DNA sequence encoding this CDR3. Here the CDR3 reads CALGEQMVPVTDKLIF. CDR3 sequence (DNA): TGTGCTCTTGGGGAACAAATGGTACCGGTCACCGATAAACTCATCTTT. This sequence joins TRDV1 and TRDJ1, with unresolved D. The V and J ends lost 1 base and 1 base respectively, with 13 bases between them. The CDR3 runs to 16 residues. Looked up from germline, CDR1 is TSWWSYY and CDR2 is QGS.

For the J gene the call is TRDJ1; the V gene lacks a call; no DNA check was done on the table's D call, TRDD3. The CDR3 is made up of 21 amino acids. The CDR3 bases are TGTGCTCTTGGGGAACTGGCCCTGTTTGTACAAGGGATATACCGGGTCGACAAACTCATCTTT. It translates to CALGELALFVQGIYRVDKLIF.

This clone was detected only a few times. V gene TRDV1 combines with J gene TRDJ1; 9 bases align to TRDD3. The CDR3 has 23 residues. V shed 2 bases and J 5 bases; nucleotides not matched to a gene: 30. Germline CDR1 TSWWSYY, CDR2 QGS. The CDR3 DNA reads TGTGCTCTTGGGGAAATAAAATCCTACGGCTATCGGGGGGATACTGGGTGCACGGATAAACTCATCTTT. Its protein is CALGEIKSYGYRGDTGCTDKLIF.

This clone was seen a handful of times. The likely explanation is a read error, given a far larger clone one base away. At the DNA level, this CDR3 is encoded by other sequences in the same sample as well. The rearrangement joins TRDV2 to TRDJ3, with D perhaps matching TRDD3 (5 bases). The V end lost 1 base, the J end lost 0 bases, and 15 bases lay between the germline ends. From germline, CDR1 is GEAIGNYY and CDR2 EKD. The CDR3 runs 19 residues. In DNA form, the CDR3 reads TGTGCCTGTGACACGACCGGGGGTCCGAGCTCCTGGGACACCCGACAGATGTTTTTC. Protein: CACDTTGGPSSWDTRQMFF.

This clone occurred a few times. The protein that TCRdb holds for this DNA derives from a much larger clone and differs from the translated DNA at residue 14, which likely indicates a read error; the protein shown here is translated from the DNA. This chain connects TRDV2 to TRDJ1; the D is unclear. Germline V CDR1 and CDR2: GEAIGNYY, EKD. The CDR3 spans 15 residues. The CDR3 loop reads CACDPLLPDTDKLTF. In nucleotides, the CDR3 is TGTGCCTGTGACCCCTTACTGCCTGACACCGATAAACTCACCTTT.

The table lists this clone with a few counts. This chain links TRDV1 with TRDJ1, with 10 bases fitting TRDD3. CDR3 length: 25 residues. With V trimmed by 3 bases and J by 6 bases, 37 bases remained unmatched. Germline loops: CDR1 TSWWSYY, CDR2 QGS. CDR3 in DNA: TGTGCTCTTGGGGAGGGAGGGGCGCCCCCTTCTACCGTACTGGGGGATCCATCTTACCCGAATAAACTCATCTTT. Its translation: CALGEGGAPPSTVLGDPSYPNKLIF.

No J gene was called, and the V gene is TRDV1. Per the germline V gene, CDR1 is TSWWSYY and CDR2 is QGS. The CDR3 spans 12 residues. The CDR3 coding sequence is TGTGCTCTTGGGGCGGGGGACTTTCAGCTCATCTTT. As protein: CALGAGDFQLIF.

The chain is built from TRDV1 and TRDJ1, with a weak D call TRDD3 (6 bases). Germline lookup yields CDR1 TSWWSYY and CDR2 QGS. The CDR3 is made up of 16 amino acids. V lost 3 bases and J 4 bases, leaving 18 bases between the germline ends. The CDR3 region has the DNA TGTGCTCTTGGGGACCCGCCTGGGGCCCCGGGCGATAAACTCATCTTT. It yields the protein CALGDPPGAPGDKLIF.

The table lists this clone with a few counts. This may stem from a read error, because a much larger clone lies one nucleotide away. Here the CDR3 DNA reads TGTGCCTGTGGCACCGCGGCCCCAACCTCCTCCTGGGACACCCGACAGATGTTTTTC. Protein sequence: CACGTAAPTSSWDTRQMFF. This chain joins TRDV2 and TRDJ3, with no clear D. This CDR3 is built from 19 residues. CDR1 is GEAIGNYY, CDR2 EKD, per germline.

On this clone itself: The same CDR3 can be traced to other DNA sequences in this sample. This chain joins TRDV1 and TRDJ1; 10 bases match TRDD3. Germline CDR1 and CDR2: TSWWSYY and QGS. V lost 0 bases to trimming and J lost 0 bases; unmatched junction nucleotides: 22. This CDR3 contains 23 residues. The DNA of the CDR3 is TGTGCTCTTGGGGAACTTCCAGGGACACAGGGCCACTGGGGGATGGGGTACACCGATAAACTCATCTTT. Translating gives CALGELPGTQGHWGMGYTDKLIF.